This record looks at one T cell receptor beta chain sequence and its context. The source of the sample is a study of control samples from healthy donors and cancer patients. The CDR3 covers 15 residues. V dropped 4 bases and J dropped 2; count of bases not matched to a gene: 4. CDR1 is SGHTA and CDR2 is FQGTGA in the germline V gene. Generated by immunoSEQ multiplex PCR, the TCRdb table keeps only in-frame clones and is missing some. The data contain some 54,000 clones, approximately 95% of them singletons. The chain uses TRBV7-3 and TRBJ2-1, with 8 bases that match TRBD2. The sample consisted of blood. The sequence was collected from a young woman in good health. The CDR3 nucleotides are TGTGCCAGCAGCTGGGCTAGCGGGCCCTACAATGAGCAGTTCTTC. It codes for CASSWASGPYNEQFF.